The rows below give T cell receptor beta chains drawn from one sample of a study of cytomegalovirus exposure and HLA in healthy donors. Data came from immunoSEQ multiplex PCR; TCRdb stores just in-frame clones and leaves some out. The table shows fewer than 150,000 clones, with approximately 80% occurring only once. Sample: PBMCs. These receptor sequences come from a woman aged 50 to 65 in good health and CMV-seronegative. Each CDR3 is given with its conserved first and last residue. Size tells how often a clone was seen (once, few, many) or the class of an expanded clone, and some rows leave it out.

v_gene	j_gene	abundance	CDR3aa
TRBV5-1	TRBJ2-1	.	CASSRVLAGNYNEQFF
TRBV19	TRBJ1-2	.	CASSTSGTGDGYTF
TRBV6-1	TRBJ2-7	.	CASSRDRASYEQYF
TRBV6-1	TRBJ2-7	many	CASADSAPYEQYF
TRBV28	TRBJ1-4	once	CASSRQTGSATNEKLFF
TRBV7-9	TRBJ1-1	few	CASSFDTANTEAFF
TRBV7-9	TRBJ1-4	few	CASSLAGGTGYGKLFF
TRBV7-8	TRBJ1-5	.	CASSLTARGLGNQPQHF
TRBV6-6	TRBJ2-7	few	CASSYAVESGEQYF
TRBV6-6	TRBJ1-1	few	CASSAPDRANTEAFF
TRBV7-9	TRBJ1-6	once	CSSSLEWTVVNSPLHF
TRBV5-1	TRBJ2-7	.	CASSLDRAYEQYF
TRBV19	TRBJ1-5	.	CASTRGTELSNQPQHF
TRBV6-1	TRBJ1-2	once	CASTRDRVSNYGYTF
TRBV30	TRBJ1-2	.	CAWSLRRGGGDSYTF
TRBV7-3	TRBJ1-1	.	CASSLFQGDTEAFF
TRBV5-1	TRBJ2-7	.	CASSYDRQKWLGQYF
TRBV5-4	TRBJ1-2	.	CASSFGVRTSGYTF
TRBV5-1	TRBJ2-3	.	CASSLAPSGGASPGTTDTQYF
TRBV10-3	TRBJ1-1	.	CAISGSLNTEAFF
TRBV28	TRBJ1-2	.	CASSLYPGGNYGYTF
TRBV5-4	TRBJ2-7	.	CASSLPSGGAYEQYF
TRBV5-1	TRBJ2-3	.	CASSFGTYTDTQYF
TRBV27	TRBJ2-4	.	CASSTGQGAANIQYF
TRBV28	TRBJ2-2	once	CASSLDRAGELFF
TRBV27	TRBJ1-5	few	CASSFGRGSNQPQHF
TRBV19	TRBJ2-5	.	CASTLLAGQGETQYF
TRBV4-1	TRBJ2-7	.	CASSEAGTSGYEQYF
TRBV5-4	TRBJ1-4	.	CASSQDSGNEKLFF
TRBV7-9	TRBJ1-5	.	CASSLGGNNQPQHF
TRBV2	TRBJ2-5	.	CASGADRGRETQYF
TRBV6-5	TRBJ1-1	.	CASSYIAGMTEAFF
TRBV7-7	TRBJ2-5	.	CASSLSTSGGGETQYF
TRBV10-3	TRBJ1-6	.	CAISGTDYNSPLHF
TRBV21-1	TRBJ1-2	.	CASSKVRGTPYGYTF
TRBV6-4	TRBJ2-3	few	CASSEGGNSLDTQYF
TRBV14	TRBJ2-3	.	CASSPRLTDTQYF
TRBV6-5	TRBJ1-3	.	CASRDRESRNTIYF
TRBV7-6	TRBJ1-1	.	CASSPQGDTEAFF
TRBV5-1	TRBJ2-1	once	CASSLGRLAGGRYNEQFF
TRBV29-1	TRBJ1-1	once	CSVVHKNTEAFF
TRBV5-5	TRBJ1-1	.	CASSFGQNTEAFF
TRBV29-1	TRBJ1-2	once	CSVDEGYTF
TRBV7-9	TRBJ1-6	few	CASLGSYNSPLHF
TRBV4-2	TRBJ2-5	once	CASSQEWLAGGQTQYF
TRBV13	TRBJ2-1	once	CASSLRTNSYNEQFF
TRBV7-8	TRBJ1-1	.	CASSPNLRERNTEAFF
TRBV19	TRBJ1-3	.	CASSWTSGNTIYF
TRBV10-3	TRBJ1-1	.	CAIRVTVNTEAFF
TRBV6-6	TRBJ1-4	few	CASTANEKLFF
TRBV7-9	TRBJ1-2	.	CASSPQGSGGYTF